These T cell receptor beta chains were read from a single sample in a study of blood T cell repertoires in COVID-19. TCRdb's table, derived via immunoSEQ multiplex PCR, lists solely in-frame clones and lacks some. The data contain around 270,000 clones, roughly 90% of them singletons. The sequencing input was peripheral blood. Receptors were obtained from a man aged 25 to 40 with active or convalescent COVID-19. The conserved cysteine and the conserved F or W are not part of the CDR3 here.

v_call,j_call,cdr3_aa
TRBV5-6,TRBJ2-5,ASSLTGRTSGGETQY
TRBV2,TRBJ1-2,ASSEYSPGTGAVGYT
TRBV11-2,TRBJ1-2,ASSFGTGYGYT
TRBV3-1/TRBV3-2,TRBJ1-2,ASSQLTIFYGYT
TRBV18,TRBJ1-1,ASSPNGGQNTEAF
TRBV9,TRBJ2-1,ASRGQGANEQF
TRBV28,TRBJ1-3,ASSFFAASSGNTIY
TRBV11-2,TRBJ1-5,ASSLGSGGGRNQPQH
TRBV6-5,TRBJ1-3,ASSYTGTGSGNTIY
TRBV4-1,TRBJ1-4,ASSKPGQGDEKLF
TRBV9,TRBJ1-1,ASSVAGQGTEAF
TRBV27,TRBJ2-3,ASSLLAGVAGAPVTDTQY
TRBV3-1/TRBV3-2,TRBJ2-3,ASSTTSSYTDTQY
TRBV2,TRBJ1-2,ASIKGVDYGYT
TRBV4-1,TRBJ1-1,ASSHGGQRNTEAF
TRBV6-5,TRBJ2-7,ASISGYEQY
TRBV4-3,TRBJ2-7,ASSQNRGRAYEQY
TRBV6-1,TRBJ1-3,ASSETVGNTIY
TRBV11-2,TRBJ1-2,ASSPTGAEGVNYGYT
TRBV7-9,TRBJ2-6,ASSPGLADNVLT
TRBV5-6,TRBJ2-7,ASSQPRTGLYEQY
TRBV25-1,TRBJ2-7,ASSRQGTYEQY
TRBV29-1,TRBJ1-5,SVLGASGGFGNQPQH
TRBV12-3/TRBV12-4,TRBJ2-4,ASSFLQGAKY
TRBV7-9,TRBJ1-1,ASNTGGTEAF
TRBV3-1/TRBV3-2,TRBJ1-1,ASRGGTEAF
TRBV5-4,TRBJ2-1,ASSLGQLAGGNEQF
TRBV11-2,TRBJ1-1,ASSLAVSGLDTEAF
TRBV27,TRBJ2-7,ASSSQLGLAGIEQY
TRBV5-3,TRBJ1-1,ARSHYLGRDPSPNTEAF
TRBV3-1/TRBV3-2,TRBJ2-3,ASSQDPAGGGDTQY
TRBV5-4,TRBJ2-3,ASSFDRGADTQY
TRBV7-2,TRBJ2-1,ASSLAWTSGGNEQF
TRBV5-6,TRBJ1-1,ASSRRLGGKPEAF
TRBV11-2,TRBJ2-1,ASSFLAGTSVRYNEQF
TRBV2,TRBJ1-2,ASRAGQGEGRYGYT
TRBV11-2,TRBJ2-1,ASSLGLREQF
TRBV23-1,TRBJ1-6,ASSQSGGQSSYNSPLH
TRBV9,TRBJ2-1,ASSVGLGAFYNEQF
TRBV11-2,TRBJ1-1,ASSPGTGGFAEAF
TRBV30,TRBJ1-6,AWSLTVGNSPLH
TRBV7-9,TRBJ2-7,ASTPVRLAGYEQY
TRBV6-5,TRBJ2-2,ASRTGLLNTGELF
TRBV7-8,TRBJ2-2,ASSPPEGGVNTGELF
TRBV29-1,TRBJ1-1,SVEPGQGDVEEAF
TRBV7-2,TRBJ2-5,ASRDRGQLETQY